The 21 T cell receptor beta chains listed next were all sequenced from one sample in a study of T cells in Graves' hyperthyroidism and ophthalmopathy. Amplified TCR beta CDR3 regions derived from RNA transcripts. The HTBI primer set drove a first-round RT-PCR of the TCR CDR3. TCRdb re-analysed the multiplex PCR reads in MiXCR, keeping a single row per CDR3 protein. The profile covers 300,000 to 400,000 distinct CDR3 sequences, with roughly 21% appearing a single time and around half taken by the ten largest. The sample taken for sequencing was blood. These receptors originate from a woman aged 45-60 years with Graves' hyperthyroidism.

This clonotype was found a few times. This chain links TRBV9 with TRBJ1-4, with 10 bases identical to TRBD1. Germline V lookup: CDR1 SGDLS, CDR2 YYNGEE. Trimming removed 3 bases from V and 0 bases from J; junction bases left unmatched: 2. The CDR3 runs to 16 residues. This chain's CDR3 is CASSDGQGATNEKLFF. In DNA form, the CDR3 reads TGTGCCAGCAGCGACGGACAGGGGGCAACTAATGAAAAACTGTTTTTT.

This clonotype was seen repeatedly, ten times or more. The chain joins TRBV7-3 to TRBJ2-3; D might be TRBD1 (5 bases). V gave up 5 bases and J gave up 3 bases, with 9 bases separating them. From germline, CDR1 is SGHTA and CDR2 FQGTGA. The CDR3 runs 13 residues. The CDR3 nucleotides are TGTGCCAGCAGCCAGCCAGGGACAGATACGCAGTATTTT. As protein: CASSQPGTDTQYF.

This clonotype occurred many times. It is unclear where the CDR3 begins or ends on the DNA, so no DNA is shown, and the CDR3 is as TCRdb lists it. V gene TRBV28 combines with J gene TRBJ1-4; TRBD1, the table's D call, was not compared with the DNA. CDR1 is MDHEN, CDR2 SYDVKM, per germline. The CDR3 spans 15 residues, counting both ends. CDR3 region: CASSSSGQANEKLFF.

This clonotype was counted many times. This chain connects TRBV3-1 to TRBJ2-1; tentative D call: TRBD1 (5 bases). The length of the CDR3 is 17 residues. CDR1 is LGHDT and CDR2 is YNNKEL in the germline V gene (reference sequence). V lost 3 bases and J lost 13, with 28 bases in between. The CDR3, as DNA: TGTGCCAGCAGCCATCATGGGTCAGGGCGATTTCAGGCTTTTCAGTTCTTC. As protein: CASSHHGSGRFQAFQFF.

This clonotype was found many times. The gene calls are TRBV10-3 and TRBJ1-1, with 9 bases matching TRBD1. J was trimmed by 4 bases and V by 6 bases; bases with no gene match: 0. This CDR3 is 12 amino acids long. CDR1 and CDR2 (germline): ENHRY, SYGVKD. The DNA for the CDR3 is TGTGCCATCAGGACAGGGGGCACTGAAGCTTTCTTT. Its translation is CAIRTGGTEAFF.

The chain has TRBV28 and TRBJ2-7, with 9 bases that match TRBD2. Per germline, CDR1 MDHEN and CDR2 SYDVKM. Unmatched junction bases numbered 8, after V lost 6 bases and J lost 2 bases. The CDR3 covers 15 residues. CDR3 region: CASRSFVAGAYEQYF. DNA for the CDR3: TGTGCCAGCAGATCCTTTGTAGCGGGGGCCTACGAGCAGTACTTC.

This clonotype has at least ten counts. Written as DNA, the CDR3 is TGCAGCGTCACTAGCGGATCCTACGAGCAGTACTTC. It translates to CSVTSGSYEQYF. The V gene is TRBV29-1, the J gene TRBJ2-7; 8 bases align to TRBD2. The CDR3 spans 12 residues. Germline assignment: CDR1 SQVTM and CDR2 ANQGSEA. The V segment lost 6 bases and the J segment 1 base; nucleotides outside the gene matches: 2.

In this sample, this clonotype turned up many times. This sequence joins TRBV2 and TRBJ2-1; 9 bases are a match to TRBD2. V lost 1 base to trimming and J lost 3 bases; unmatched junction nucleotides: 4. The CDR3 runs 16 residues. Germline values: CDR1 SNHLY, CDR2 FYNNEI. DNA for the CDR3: TGTGCCAGCAGTGAAGTTCGACTAGCGGTCTACAATGAGCAGTTCTTC. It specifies CASSEVRLAVYNEQFF.

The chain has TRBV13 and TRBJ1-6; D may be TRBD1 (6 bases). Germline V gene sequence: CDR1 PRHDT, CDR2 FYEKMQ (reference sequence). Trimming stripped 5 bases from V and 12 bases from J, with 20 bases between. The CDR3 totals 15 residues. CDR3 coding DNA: TGTGCCAGCAGCCAAGGGGGGGGTCGGGTTTTACCCCTCCACTTT. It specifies CASSQGGGRVLPLHF.

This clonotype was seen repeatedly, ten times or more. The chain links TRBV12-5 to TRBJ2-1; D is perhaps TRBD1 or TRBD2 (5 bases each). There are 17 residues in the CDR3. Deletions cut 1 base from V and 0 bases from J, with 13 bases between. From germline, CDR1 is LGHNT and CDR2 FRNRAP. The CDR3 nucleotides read TGTGCTAGTGGTTTGGATCGGGACCGGAGCTCCTACAATGAGCAGTTCTTC. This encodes CASGLDRDRSSYNEQFF. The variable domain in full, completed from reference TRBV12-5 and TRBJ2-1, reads DARVTQTPRHKVTEMGQEVTMRCQPILGHNTVFWYRQTMMQGLELLAYFRNRAPLDDSGMPKDRFSAEMPDATLATLKIQPSEPRDSAVYFCASGLDRDRSSYNEQFFGPGTRLTVL.

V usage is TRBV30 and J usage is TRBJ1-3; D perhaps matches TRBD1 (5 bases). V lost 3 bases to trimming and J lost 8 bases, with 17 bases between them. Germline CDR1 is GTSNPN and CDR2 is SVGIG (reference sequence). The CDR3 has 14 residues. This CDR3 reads CAWRRQVIGDTIYF. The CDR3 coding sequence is TGTGCCTGGAGGCGTCAGGTCATAGGGGACACCATATATTTT.

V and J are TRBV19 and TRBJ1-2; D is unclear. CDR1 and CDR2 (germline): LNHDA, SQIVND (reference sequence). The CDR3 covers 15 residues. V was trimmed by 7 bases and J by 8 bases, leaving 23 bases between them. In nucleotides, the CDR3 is TGTGCCAGTATCCCCTCACAACTGACCGCGAGGGGCTACACCTTC. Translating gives CASIPSQLTARGYTF. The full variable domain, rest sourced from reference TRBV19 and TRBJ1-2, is DGGITQSPKYLFRKEGQNVTLSCEQNLNHDAMYWYRQDPGQGLRLIYYSQIVNDFQKGDIAEGYSVSREKKESFPLTVTSAQKNPTAFYLCASIPSQLTARGYTFGSGTRLTVV.

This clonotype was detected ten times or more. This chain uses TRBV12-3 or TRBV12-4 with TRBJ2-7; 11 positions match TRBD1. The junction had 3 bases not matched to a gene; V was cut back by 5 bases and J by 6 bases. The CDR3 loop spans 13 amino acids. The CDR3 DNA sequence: TGTGCCAGCAGTCCCGGGACAGGGGGCGAGCAGTACTTC. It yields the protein CASSPGTGGEQYF.

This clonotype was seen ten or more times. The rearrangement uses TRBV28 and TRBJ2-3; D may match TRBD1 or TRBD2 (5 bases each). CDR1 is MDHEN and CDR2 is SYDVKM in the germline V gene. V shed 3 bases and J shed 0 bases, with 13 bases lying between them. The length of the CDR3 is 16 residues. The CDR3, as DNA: TGTGCCAGCAGTTTTCCCGGGGCTGGTAGCACAGATACGCAGTATTTT. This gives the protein CASSFPGAGSTDTQYF. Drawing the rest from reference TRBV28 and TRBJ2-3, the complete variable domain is DVKVTQSSRYLVKRTGEKVFLECVQDMDHENMFWYRQDPGLGLRLIYFSYDVKMKEKGDIPEGYSVSREKKERFSLILESASTNQTSMYLCASSFPGAGSTDTQYFGPGTRLTVL.

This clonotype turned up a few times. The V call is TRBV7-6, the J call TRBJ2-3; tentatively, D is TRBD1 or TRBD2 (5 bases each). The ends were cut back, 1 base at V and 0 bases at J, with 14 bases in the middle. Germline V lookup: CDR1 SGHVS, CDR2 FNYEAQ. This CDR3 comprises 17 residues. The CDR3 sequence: CASSLGWGTESTDTQYF. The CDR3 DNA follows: TGTGCCAGCAGCTTAGGTTGGGGGACGGAGAGCACAGATACGCAGTATTTT.

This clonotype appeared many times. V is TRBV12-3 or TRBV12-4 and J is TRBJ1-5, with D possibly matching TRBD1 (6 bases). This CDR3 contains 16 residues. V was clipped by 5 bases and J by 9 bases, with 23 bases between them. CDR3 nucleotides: TGTGCCAGCAGTCTCTACCCTCCGGGACAAGGTTGGCCCCAGCATTTT. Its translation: CASSLYPPGQGWPQHF.

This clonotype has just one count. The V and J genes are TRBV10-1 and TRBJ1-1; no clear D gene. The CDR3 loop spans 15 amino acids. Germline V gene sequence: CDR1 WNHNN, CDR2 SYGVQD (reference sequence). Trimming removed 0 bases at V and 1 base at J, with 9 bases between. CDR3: CASSESRYSNTEAFF. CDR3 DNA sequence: TGCGCCAGCAGTGAGTCCAGATATTCGAACACTGAAGCTTTCTTT.

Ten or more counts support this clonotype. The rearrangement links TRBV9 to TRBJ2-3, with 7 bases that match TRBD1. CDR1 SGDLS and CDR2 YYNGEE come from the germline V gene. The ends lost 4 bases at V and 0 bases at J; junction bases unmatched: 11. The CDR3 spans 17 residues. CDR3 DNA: TGTGCCAGCAGCCCTCGACGGACAGGAGGCAGCACAGATACGCAGTATTTT. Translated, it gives CASSPRRTGGSTDTQYF. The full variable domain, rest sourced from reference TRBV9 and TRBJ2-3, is DSGVTQTPKHLITATGQRVTLRCSPRSGDLSVYWYQQSLDQGLQFLIQYYNGEERAKGNILERFSAQQFPDLHSELNLSSLELGDSALYFCASSPRRTGGSTDTQYFGPGTRLTVL.

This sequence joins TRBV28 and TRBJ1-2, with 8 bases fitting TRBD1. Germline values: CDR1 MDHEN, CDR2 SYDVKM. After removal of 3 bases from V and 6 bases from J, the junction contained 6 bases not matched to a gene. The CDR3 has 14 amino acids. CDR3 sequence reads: CASSFRTGFHGYTF. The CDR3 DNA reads TGTGCCAGCAGTTTCCGGACAGGGTTTCATGGCTACACCTTC.

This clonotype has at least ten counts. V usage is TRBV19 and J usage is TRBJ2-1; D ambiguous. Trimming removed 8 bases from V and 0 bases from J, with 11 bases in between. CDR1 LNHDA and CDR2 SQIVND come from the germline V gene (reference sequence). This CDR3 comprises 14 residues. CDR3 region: CASQVRSSYNEQFF. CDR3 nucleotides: TGTGCCAGTCAAGTGCGGAGCTCCTACAATGAGCAGTTCTTC.

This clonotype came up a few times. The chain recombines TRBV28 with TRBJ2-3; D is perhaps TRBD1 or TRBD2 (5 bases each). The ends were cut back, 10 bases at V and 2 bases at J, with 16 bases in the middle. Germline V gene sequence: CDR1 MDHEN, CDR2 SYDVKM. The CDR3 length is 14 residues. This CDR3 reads CATGYGAPTDTQYF. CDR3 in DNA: TGTGCCACGGGGTACGGGGCCCCCACAGATACGCAGTATTTT. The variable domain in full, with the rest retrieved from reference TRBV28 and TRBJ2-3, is DVKVTQSSRYLVKRTGEKVFLECVQDMDHENMFWYRQDPGLGLRLIYFSYDVKMKEKGDIPEGYSVSREKKERFSLILESASTNQTSMYLCATGYGAPTDTQYFGPGTRLTVL.